These T cell receptor beta chains were read from a single sample in a study of cytomegalovirus exposure and HLA in healthy donors. Method: immunoSEQ multiplex PCR; TCRdb's copy keeps in-frame clones and lacks some. The data contain under 90,000 clones, about nine tenths of them singletons. Sequencing was performed on PBMCs. The receptors derive from a man younger than 35 in good health and CMV-seronegative. The CDR3 runs from the conserved cysteine through the conserved F or W. A D gene is named only where the DNA matches it firmly.

D: TRBD2; J: TRBJ2-3; V: TRBV5-6; CDR3: CASSYLSASGGNTQYF
D: TRBD1; J: TRBJ1-1; V: TRBV19; CDR3: CASSLGTGAQGAFF
D: .; J: TRBJ2-7; V: TRBV28; CDR3: CASSFERTPSYEQYF
D: TRBD1; J: TRBJ1-6; V: TRBV7-9; CDR3: CASSPDRVNSPLHF
D: TRBD1; J: TRBJ1-1; V: TRBV18; CDR3: CASSTRDRVWGTEAFF
D: .; J: TRBJ1-1; V: TRBV11-2; CDR3: CASNEGFVAFF
D: TRBD1; J: TRBJ1-1; V: TRBV7-2; CDR3: CASSLGQGHTEAFF
D: TRBD2; J: TRBJ2-7; V: TRBV11-1; CDR3: CASSSASGTSGRLSYEQYF
D: TRBD1; J: TRBJ1-5; V: TRBV15; CDR3: CATSTGQGASSNQPQHF
D: .; J: TRBJ1-6; V: TRBV9; CDR3: CASSLTGSPLHF
D: TRBD1; J: TRBJ1-5; V: TRBV6-1; CDR3: CATQDRVGQPQHF
D: .; J: TRBJ2-7; V: TRBV4-3; CDR3: CASSQERQAYEQYF
D: TRBD2; J: TRBJ2-3; V: TRBV5-1; CDR3: CASSLLTSGDTQYF
D: .; J: TRBJ2-7; V: TRBV6-5; CDR3: CASSSSRRSSWDEQYF
D: .; J: TRBJ2-4; V: TRBV5-1; CDR3: CASSSGTGGAKNIQYF
D: TRBD2; J: TRBJ2-2; V: TRBV15; CDR3: CATSPTRLAGGTNTGELFF
D: .; J: TRBJ2-7; V: TRBV28; CDR3: CASSSGLQQYF
D: .; J: TRBJ2-1; V: TRBV19; CDR3: CASSIRGTLSSYNEQFF
D: TRBD2; J: TRBJ2-7; V: TRBV27; CDR3: CASSGTGTRGYEQYF
D: TRBD2; J: TRBJ2-3; V: TRBV4-1; CDR3: CASSPLAGAGNTQYF
D: TRBD1; J: TRBJ2-7; V: TRBV10-1; CDR3: CASSAPGHRGPLYEQYF
D: .; J: TRBJ1-2; V: TRBV7-9; CDR3: CASSRTNQGYTF